This entry is about one T cell receptor (beta chain). The CDR3 runs 10 residues. CDR1 LNHDA and CDR2 SQIVND come from the germline V gene (reference sequence). With 11 bases removed from V and 6 bases from J, the gap between germline ends came to 10 bases. The data were produced by immunoSEQ multiplex PCR, yet TCRdb's version contains in-frame clones alone and is incomplete. The sample consists of nearly 1 million clones, 60% to 85% of them appearing once. This specimen comes from a study of shared clonotypes between healthy human individuals. Sequences were obtained from memory CD4+ T cells sorted from blood. Subset defined: CD45RA-negative fraction. The rearrangement uses TRBV19 and TRBJ2-5; D not resolved. The clonotype originates from a man aged 18-30 years in good health. The chain's CDR3 is CASGSQTQYF. The CDR3 bases are TGTGCCTCAGGCAGCCAGACCCAGTACTTC. Combining the CDR3 with reference TRBV19 and TRBJ2-5 gives the whole variable domain DGGITQSPKYLFRKEGQNVTLSCEQNLNHDAMYWYRQDPGQGLRLIYYSQIVNDFQKGDIAEGYSVSREKKESFPLTVTSAQKNPTAFYLCASGSQTQYFGPGTRLLVL.